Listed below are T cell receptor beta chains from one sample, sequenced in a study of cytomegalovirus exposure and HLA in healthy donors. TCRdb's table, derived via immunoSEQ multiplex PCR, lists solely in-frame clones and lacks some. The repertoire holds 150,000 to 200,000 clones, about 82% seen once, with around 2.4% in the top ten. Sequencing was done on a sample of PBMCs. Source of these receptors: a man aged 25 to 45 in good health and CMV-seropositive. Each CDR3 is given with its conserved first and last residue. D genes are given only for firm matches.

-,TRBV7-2,CASSPQGKGNQPQHF
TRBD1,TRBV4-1,CASSDRDREDQPQHF
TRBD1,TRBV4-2,CASSQEGTVGGYTF
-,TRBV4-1,CASIAFTHGYTF
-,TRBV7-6,CASSLVGGAYSGNTIYF
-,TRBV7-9,CASSSPTGVKLFF
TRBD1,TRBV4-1,CASSQGTGLLEQYF
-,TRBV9,CASSVGNPGHHSYEQYF
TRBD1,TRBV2,CARLKVPGQVYNEQFF
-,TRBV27,CASSLSAGSVTEAFF
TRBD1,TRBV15,CATSRNRGSNTEAFF
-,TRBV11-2,CASSLDRRAGGYTF
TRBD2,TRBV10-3,CAISETSGGERYEQYF
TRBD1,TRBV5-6,CASKAGGNYDNSPLHF
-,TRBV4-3,CASSSLAGLAYEQYF
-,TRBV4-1,CASSQVLKMSGELFF
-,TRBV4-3,CASSHFTGEAGTGELFF
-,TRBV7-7,CASSQEDGELFF
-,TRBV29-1,CSVAGSDPRYGYTF
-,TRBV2,CASTRERQYF
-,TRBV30,CAWSVNRGFRNF
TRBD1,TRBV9,CASSVGTGGNEKLFF
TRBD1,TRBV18,CASSPIGTGNTGELFF
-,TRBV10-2,CASSDTSTTDTQYF
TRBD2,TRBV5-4,CASSLALGGGANTQYF
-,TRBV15,CATRSEVIGEAFF
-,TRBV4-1,CASSQGGTGTTEATEAFF
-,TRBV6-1,CASSEARSVTKLFF
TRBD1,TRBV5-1,CASNSGGGGYTF
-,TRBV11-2,CASSPGLTTYEQYF
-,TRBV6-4,CASSEGWTHANYGYTF
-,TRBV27,CASSPGQNLNYGYTF
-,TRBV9,CASSETGEKLFF
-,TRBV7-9,CASSPQRYEQYF
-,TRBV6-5,CASSPRVPSYEQYF
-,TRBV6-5,CASSYSTQGRWAEAFF
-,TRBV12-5,CASGLVSTAVMITEAFF
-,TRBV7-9,CASSPSGNTIYF
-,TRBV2,CASLNRAGANVLTF
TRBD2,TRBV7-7,CASSNSGGTDTQYF
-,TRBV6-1,CASSVLRHPSSNQPQHF
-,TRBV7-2,CASSSRGSSTDTQYF
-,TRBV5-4,CASSHPKAVSYQETQYF
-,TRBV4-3,CASSPWEDDSSYNEQFF
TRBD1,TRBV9,CASSPTMGQGIYNSPLHF
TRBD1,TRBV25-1,CASRDRGLEQYF
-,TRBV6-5,CASSYSGVTNQPQHF
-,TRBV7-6,CASSLGPGYSNQPQHF
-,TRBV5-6,CASSHWDLGETQYF
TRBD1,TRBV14,CASSQDGTGGLWDTQYF
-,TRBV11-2,CASSLAPGSRGYTF
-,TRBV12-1,CASSFGADPYEQYF